The 8 T cell receptor beta chains presented below share a single source sample, sequenced in a study of T cells in Graves' hyperthyroidism and ophthalmopathy. Amplified TCR beta CDR3 regions came from RNA transcripts. The HTBI primer set was used in a first-round RT-PCR of the TCR CDR3. One entry per CDR3 protein, called by TCRdb with MiXCR from the multiplex PCR reads. The profile covers around 200,000 distinct CDR3 sequences, with about a sixth appearing a single time and around two fifths taken by the ten largest. Specimen: blood. These receptors came from a middle-aged man with Graves' hyperthyroidism.

Concerning this clonotype itself: A much larger clone sits a single nucleotide away, making a read error possible. The chain is built from TRBV24-1 and TRBJ1-1, with no clear D. Trimming pared 2 bases from V and 3 bases from J, leaving 12 bases between. The length of the CDR3 is 15 residues. CDR1 KGHDR and CDR2 SFDVKD come from the germline V gene. The CDR3 reads CATSDSTDLDTEAFF. The CDR3 DNA follows: TGTGCCACCAGTGATTCCACAGACCTGGACACTGAAGCTTTCTTT.

This clonotype has only one observation. This chain joins TRBV6-9 and TRBJ1-1; D is perhaps TRBD1 (6 bases). The germline V gene has CDR1 MNHGY and CDR2 SVAAGI. Trimming pared 3 bases from V and 4 bases from J, leaving 15 bases between. The CDR3 loop spans 15 amino acids. CDR3 loop: CASSYTQGGGTEAFF. The CDR3 DNA follows: TGTGCCAGCAGTTACACACAGGGAGGAGGCACTGAAGCTTTCTTT.

This clonotype was observed at least ten times. The rearrangement joins TRBV11-2 to TRBJ2-3; D gene uncertain. The V gene's germline CDR1 is SGHAT and CDR2 FQNNGV. Deletions cut 8 bases from V and 0 bases from J, with 15 bases between. The CDR3 length is 15 residues. The CDR3 DNA sequence: TGTGCCAGCGCCCTGGGCGGAGCTAGCACAGATACGCAGTATTTT. Protein sequence: CASALGGASTDTQYF. Full variable domain (rest looked up from reference TRBV11-2 and TRBJ2-3): EAGVAQSPRYKIIEKRQSVAFWCNPISGHATLYWYQQILGQGPKLLIQFQNNGVVDDSQLPKDRFSAERLKGVDSTLKIQPAKLEDSAVYLCASALGGASTDTQYFGPGTRLTVL.

V usage is TRBV25-1 and J usage is TRBJ2-5; TRBD2 matches at 10 bases. Unmatched junction bases numbered 5, after V lost 5 bases and J lost 5 bases. Germline V CDR1 and CDR2: MGHDK, SYGVNS. The CDR3 contains 14 residues. In DNA form, the CDR3 reads TGTGCCAGCAGTACGGGACTAGCGACTGAGACCCAGTACTTC. Its protein product is CASSTGLATETQYF.

This clonotype appeared many times. This chain uses TRBV7-8 with TRBJ1-2, with 12 bases fitting TRBD1. The CDR3 covers 15 residues. CDR1 and CDR2 from the germline V gene are SGHVS and FQNEAQ. Losses at the gene ends were 7 bases for V and 4 bases for J; bases not matched to a gene: 7. CDR3 protein: CASTYGTGGVYGYTF. CDR3 nucleotide sequence: TGTGCCAGCACTTACGGGACAGGGGGCGTCTATGGCTACACCTTC.

This clonotype appeared many times. The chain is built from TRBV7-2 and TRBJ1-1, with D possibly TRBD1 on 5 matching bases. Germline V gene sequence: CDR1 SGHTA, CDR2 FQGNSA. V lost 0 bases and J lost 5, with 10 bases in between. The CDR3 extends over 14 amino acids. Written as DNA, the CDR3 is TGTGCCAGCAGCTTAGCAGGGGAATGGACTGAAGCTTTCTTT. Its translation is CASSLAGEWTEAFF.

Only a few counts were recorded for this clonotype. The V gene is TRBV27, the J gene TRBJ1-5, with 7 bases fitting TRBD1. J was trimmed by 5 bases and V by 6 bases; bases with no gene match: 4. The germline V gene encodes CDR1 MNHEY and CDR2 SMNVEV (reference sequence). The CDR3 is 13 amino acids. CDR3 bases: TGTGCCAGCAGGGCCAGGGGGGATCAGCCCCAGCATTTT. This translates into CASRARGDQPQHF.

This clonotype came up many times. The J gene is TRBJ1-1, the V gene TRBV20-1; no firm D call. The CDR3 is made up of 11 amino acids. Germline V gene lookup returns CDR1 DFQATT and CDR2 SNEGSKA (reference sequence). Trimming cost V 6 bases and J 3 bases, with 8 bases left between them. As DNA, the CDR3 is TGCAGTGCGAGTGCGGACACTGAAGCTTTCTTT. It yields the protein CSASADTEAFF.